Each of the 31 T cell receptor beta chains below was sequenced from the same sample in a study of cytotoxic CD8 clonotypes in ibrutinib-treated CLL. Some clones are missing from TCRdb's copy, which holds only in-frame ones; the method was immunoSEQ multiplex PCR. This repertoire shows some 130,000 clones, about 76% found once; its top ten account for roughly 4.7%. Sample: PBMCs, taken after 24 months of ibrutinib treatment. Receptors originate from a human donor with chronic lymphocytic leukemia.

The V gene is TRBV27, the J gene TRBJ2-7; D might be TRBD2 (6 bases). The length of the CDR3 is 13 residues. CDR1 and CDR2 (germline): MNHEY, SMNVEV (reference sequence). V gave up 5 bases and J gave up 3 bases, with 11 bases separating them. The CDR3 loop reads CASSEGGLYEQYF. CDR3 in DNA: TGTGCCAGCAGTGAGGGAGGACTCTACGAGCAGTACTTC.

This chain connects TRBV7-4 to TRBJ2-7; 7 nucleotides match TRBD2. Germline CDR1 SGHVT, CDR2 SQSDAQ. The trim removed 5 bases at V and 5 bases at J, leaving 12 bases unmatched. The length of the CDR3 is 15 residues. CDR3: CASSPRFPRGDEQYF. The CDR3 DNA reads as TGTGCCAGCAGCCCTAGGTTCCCTCGGGGGGACGAGCAGTACTTC.

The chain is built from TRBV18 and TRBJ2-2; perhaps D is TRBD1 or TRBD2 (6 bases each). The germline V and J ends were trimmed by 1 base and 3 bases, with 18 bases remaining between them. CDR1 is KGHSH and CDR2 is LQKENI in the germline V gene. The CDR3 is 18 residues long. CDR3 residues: CASSPRSHREVDTGELFF. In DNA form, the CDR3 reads TGTGCCAGCTCACCACGGAGCCACAGGGAGGTCGACACCGGGGAGCTGTTTTTT.

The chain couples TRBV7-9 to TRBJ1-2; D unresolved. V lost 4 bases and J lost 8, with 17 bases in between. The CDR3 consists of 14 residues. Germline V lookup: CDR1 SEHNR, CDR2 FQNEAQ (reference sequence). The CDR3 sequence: CASSSEARSGGYTF. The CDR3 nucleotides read TGTGCCAGCAGCTCCGAGGCCCGAAGTGGGGGCTACACCTTC.

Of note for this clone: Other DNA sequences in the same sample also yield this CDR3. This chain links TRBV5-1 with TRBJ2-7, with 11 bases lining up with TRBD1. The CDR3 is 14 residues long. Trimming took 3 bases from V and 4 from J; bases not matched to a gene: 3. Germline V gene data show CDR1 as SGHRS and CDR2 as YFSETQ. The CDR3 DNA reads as TGCGCCAGCAGCTCGGGACAGGGGGGATACGAGCAGTACTTC. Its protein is CASSSGQGGYEQYF.

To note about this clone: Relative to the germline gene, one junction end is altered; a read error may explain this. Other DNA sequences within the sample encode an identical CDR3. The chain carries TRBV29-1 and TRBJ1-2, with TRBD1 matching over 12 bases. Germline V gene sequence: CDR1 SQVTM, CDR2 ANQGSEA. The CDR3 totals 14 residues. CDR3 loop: CSVEEGQGAYGYTF. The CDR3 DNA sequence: TGCAGCGTTGAAGAGGGACAGGGGGCCTATGGTTACACCTTC.

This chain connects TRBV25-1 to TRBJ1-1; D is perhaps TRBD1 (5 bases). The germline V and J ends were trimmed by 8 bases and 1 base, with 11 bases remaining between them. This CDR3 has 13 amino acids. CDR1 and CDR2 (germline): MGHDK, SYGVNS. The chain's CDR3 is CASGAAGNTEAFF. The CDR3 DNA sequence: TGTGCCAGCGGGGCCGCGGGGAACACTGAAGCTTTCTTT.

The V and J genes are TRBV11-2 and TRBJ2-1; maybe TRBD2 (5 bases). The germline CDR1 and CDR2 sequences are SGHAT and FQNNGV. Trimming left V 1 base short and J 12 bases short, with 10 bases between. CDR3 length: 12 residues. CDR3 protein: CASSLGGSGQFF. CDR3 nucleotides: TGTGCCAGCAGCTTAGGCGGGTCCGGGCAGTTCTTC.

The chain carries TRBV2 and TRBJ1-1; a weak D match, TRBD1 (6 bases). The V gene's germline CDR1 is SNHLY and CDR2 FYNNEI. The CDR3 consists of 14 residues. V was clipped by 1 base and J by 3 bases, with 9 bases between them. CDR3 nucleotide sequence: TGTGCCAGCAGTGAAGGGGGGCGGGACACTGAAGCTTTCTTT. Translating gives CASSEGGRDTEAFF.

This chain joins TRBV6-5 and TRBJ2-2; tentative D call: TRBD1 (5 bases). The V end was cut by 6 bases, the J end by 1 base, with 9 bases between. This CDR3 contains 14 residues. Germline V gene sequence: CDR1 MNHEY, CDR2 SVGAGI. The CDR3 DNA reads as TGTGCCAGCAGCCGAGACAGGAACACCGGGGAGCTGTTTTTT. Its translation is CASSRDRNTGELFF.

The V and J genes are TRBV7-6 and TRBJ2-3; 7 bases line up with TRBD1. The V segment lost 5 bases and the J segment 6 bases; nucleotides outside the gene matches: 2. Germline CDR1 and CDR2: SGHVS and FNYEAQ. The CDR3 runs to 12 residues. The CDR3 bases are TGTGCCAGCAGCCCACAGGGGGATACGCAGTATTTT. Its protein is CASSPQGDTQYF.

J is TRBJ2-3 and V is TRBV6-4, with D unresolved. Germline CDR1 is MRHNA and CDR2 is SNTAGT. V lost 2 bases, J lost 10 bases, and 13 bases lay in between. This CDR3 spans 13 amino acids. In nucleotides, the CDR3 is TGTGCCAGCAGTGACCGCCCCTCGTACCCGCAGTATTTT. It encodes CASSDRPSYPQYF.

The CDR3 reads CSATTGTSGSEQFF. For the CDR3, the DNA is TGCAGCGCCACCACCGGGACTAGCGGGTCAGAGCAGTTCTTC. The genes are TRBV29-1 and TRBJ2-1; 12 bases are a match to TRBD2. This CDR3 has 14 residues. The junction had 11 bases not matched to a gene; V was cut back by 7 bases and J by 10 bases. Germline CDR1 and CDR2: SQVTM and ANQGSEA.

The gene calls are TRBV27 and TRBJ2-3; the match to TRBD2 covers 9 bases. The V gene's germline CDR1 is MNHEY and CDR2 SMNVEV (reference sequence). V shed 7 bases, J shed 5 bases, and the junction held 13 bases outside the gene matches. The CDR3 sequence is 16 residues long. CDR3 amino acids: CASKSIRRGGQDTQYF. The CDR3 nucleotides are TGTGCCAGCAAGTCAATTAGGCGGGGGGGCCAAGATACGCAGTATTTT.

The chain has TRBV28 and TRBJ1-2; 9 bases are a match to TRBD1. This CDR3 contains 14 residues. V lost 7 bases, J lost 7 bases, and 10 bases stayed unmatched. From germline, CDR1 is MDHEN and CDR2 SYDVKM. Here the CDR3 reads CASTIRDRVVGYTF. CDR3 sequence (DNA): TGTGCCAGCACCATCCGGGACAGGGTTGTTGGCTACACCTTC.

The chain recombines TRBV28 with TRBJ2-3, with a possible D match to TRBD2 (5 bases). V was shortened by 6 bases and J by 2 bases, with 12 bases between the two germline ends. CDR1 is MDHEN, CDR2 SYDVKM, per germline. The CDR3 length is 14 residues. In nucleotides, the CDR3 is TGTGCCAGCAGCCTTGGGGAGTTCACAGATACGCAGTATTTT. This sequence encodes CASSLGEFTDTQYF.

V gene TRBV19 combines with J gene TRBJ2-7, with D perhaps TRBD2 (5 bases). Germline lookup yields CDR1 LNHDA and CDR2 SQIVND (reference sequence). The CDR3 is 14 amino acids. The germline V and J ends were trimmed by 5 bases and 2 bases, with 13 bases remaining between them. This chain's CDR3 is CASSAWRVPYEQYF. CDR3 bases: TGTGCCAGTAGTGCATGGCGGGTACCCTACGAGCAGTACTTC.

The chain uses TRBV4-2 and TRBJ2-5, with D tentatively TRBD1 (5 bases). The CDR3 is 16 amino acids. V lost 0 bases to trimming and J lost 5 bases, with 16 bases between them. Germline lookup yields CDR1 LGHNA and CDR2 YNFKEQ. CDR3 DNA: TGTGCCAGCAGCCAAGATTGGGCAGGGCCCCTGGAGACCCAGTACTTC. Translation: CASSQDWAGPLETQYF.

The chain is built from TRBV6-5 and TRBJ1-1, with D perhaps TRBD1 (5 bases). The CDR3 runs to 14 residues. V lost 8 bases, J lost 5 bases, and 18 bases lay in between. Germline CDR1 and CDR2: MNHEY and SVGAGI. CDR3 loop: CASGPGGSSTEAFF. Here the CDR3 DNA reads TGTGCCAGCGGACCGGGGGGTAGTAGTACTGAAGCTTTCTTT.

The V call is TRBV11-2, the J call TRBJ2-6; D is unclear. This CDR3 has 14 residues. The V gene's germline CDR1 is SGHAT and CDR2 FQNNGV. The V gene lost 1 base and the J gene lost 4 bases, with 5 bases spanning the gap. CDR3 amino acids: CASSLAPGANVLTF. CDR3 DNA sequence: TGTGCCAGCAGCTTAGCCCCCGGGGCCAACGTCCTGACTTTC. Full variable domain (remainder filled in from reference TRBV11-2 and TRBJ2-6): EAGVAQSPRYKIIEKRQSVAFWCNPISGHATLYWYQQILGQGPKLLIQFQNNGVVDDSQLPKDRFSAERLKGVDSTLKIQPAKLEDSAVYLCASSLAPGANVLTFGAGSRLTVL.

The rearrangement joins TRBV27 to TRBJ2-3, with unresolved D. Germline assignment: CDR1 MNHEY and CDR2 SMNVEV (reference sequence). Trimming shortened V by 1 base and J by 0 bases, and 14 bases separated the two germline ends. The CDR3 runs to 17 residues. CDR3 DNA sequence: TGTGCCAGCAGTTTATTGGGCAGAAGAACTAGCACAGATACGCAGTATTTT. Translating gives CASSLLGRRTSTDTQYF.

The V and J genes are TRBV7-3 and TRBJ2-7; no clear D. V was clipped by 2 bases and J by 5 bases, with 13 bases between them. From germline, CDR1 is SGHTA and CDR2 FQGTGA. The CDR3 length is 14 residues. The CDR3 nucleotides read TGTGCCAGCAGCTTAGGGCTAGTGGGAAACGAGCAGTACTTC. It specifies CASSLGLVGNEQYF. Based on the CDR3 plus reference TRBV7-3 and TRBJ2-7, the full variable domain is GAGVSQTPSNKVTEKGKYVELRCDPISGHTALYWYRQSLGQGPEFLIYFQGTGAADDSGLPNDRFFAVRPEGSVSTLKIQRTERGDSAVYLCASSLGLVGNEQYFGPGTRLTVT.

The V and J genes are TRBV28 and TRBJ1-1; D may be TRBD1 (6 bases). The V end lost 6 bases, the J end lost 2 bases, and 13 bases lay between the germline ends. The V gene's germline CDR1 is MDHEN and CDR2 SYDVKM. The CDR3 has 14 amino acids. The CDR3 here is CASRPGTPNTEAFF. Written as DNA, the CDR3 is TGTGCCAGCAGACCCGGGACACCCAACACTGAAGCTTTCTTT.

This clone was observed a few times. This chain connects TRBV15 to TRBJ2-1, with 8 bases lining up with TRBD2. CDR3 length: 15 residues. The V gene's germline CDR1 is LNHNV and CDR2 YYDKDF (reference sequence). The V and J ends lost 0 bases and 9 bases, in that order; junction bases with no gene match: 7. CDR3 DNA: TGTGCCACCAGCAGAGAGGGACTAGGACTTTCTGAGCAGTTCTTC. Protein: CATSREGLGLSEQFF.

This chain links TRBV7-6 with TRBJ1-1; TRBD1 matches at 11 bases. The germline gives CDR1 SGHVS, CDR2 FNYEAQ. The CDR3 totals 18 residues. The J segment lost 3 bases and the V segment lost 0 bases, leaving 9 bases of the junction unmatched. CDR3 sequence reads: CASSLARGQGAIDTEAFF. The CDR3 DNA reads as TGTGCCAGCAGCTTAGCGCGAGGACAGGGGGCAATTGACACTGAAGCTTTCTTT.

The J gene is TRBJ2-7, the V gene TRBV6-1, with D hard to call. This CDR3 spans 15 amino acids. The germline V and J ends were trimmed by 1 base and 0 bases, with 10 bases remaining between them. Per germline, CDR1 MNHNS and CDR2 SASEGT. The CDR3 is CASSEVGGSSYEQYF. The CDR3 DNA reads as TGTGCCAGCAGTGAAGTTGGCGGCAGCTCCTACGAGCAGTACTTC.

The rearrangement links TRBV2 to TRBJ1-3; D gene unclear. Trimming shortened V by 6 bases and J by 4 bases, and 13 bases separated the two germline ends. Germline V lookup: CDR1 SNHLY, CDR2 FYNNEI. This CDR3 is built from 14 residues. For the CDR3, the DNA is TGTGCCAGCAGGGGGAACCTAGGGGGAAACACCATATATTTT. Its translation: CASRGNLGGNTIYF.

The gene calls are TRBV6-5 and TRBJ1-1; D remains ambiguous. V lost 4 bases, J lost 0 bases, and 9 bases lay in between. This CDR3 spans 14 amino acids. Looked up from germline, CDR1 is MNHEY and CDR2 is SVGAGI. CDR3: CASSSGSLNTEAFF. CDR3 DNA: TGTGCCAGCAGTTCCGGCAGCTTGAACACTGAAGCTTTCTTT.

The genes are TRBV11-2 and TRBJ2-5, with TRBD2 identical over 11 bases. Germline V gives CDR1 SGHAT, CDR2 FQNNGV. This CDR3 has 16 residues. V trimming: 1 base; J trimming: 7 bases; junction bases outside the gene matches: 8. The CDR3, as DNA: TGTGCCAGCAGCTTAGTTGTTAGCGGGGGGGTGTGGACCCAGTACTTC. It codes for CASSLVVSGGVWTQYF.

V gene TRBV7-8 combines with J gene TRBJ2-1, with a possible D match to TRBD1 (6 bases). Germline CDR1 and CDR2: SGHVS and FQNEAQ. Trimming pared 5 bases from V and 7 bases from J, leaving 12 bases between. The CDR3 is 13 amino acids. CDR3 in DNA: TGTGCCAGCAGCCAGGGGCTAGCTAATGAGCAGTTCTTC. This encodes CASSQGLANEQFF. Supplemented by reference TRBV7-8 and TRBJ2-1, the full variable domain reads GAGVSQSPRYKVAKRGQDVALRCDPISGHVSLFWYQQALGQGPEFLTYFQNEAQLDKSGLPSDRFFAERPEGSVSTLKIQRTQQEDSAVYLCASSQGLANEQFFGPGTRLTVL.

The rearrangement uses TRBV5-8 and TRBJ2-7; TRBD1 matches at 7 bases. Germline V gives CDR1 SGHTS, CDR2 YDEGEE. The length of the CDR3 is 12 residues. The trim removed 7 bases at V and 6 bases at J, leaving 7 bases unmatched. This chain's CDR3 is CASGRQGLEQYF. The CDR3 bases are TGTGCCAGCGGTCGACAGGGCCTCGAGCAGTACTTC.